Following are 25 T cell receptor beta chains from one sample sequenced in a study of control samples from healthy donors and cancer patients. The repertoire was sequenced with immunoSEQ multiplex PCR; TCRdb's copy has only in-frame clones and lacks some. The data hold around 75,000 clones, with roughly 92% observed a single time. The sequenced sample was blood. Every receptor here comes from a woman in her sixties or seventies in good health.

The chain employs TRBV6-6 and TRBJ1-5; D is unresolved. V lost 2 bases and J lost 4, with 6 bases in between. Germline-derived CDR1 and CDR2 are MNHNY and SVGAGI (reference sequence). CDR3 length: 13 amino acids. The CDR3 loop reads CASSYLENQPQHF. CDR3 bases: TGTGCCAGCAGTTACCTGGAGAATCAGCCCCAGCATTTT.

The chain employs TRBV24-1 and TRBJ2-2; no reliable D call. V was shortened by 7 bases and J by 3 bases, with 2 bases between the two germline ends. The CDR3 has 11 residues. Germline V CDR1 and CDR2: KGHDR, SFDVKD. This CDR3 reads CATRDTGELFF. CDR3 nucleotides: TGTGCCACCAGGGACACCGGGGAGCTGTTTTTT.

The table lists this clone with a count of one. This chain uses TRBV7-9 with TRBJ2-7; D is uncertain. Germline V CDR1 and CDR2: SEHNR, FQNEAQ (reference sequence). V was trimmed by 5 bases and J by 2 bases, leaving 7 bases between them. The CDR3 sequence is 12 residues long. CDR3 protein: CASSPGPYEQYF. The CDR3 DNA is TGTGCCAGCAGCCCCGGTCCCTACGAGCAGTACTTC. Full variable domain (missing parts from reference TRBV7-9 and TRBJ2-7): DTGVSQNPRHKITKRGQNVTFRCDPISEHNRLYWYRQTLGQGPEFLTYFQNEAQLEKSRLLSDRFSAERPKGSFSTLEIQRTEQGDSAMYLCASSPGPYEQYFGPGTRLTVT.

The J gene is TRBJ1-1, the V gene TRBV28, with 7 bases aligning to TRBD1. The CDR3 consists of 13 residues. CDR1 and CDR2 from the germline V gene are MDHEN and SYDVKM. The V segment lost 7 bases and the J segment 2 bases; nucleotides outside the gene matches: 4. The CDR3 DNA reads TGTGCCAGCACGGGACAGACTAACACTGAAGCTTTCTTT. The encoded protein is CASTGQTNTEAFF.

In DNA form, the CDR3 reads TGCGCCAGCAGCTTGAGCCCCGGGACACCGAACACTGAAGCTTTCTTT. As protein: CASSLSPGTPNTEAFF. The chain combines TRBV5-1 with TRBJ1-1, with D tentatively TRBD1 (6 bases). The germline V and J ends were trimmed by 1 base and 1 base, with 14 bases remaining between them. The germline V gene encodes CDR1 SGHRS and CDR2 YFSETQ. The CDR3 contains 16 residues.

J is TRBJ2-5 and V is TRBV28; 7 bases are a match to TRBD1. In germline, CDR1 is MDHEN, CDR2 SYDVKM. This CDR3 contains 17 residues. Losses at the gene ends were 1 base for V and 5 bases for J; bases not matched to a gene: 13. The CDR3 region is CASSLSWTGPVSETQYF. The CDR3 bases are TGTGCCAGCAGTTTATCGTGGACAGGACCCGTCAGCGAGACCCAGTACTTC.

The chain employs TRBV29-1 and TRBJ2-7; 10 bases are shared with TRBD2. The germline V gene encodes CDR1 SQVTM and CDR2 ANQGSEA. This CDR3 has 14 residues. J gave up 6 bases and V 4 bases, and 9 bases lay outside the gene matches. DNA for the CDR3: TGCAGCGTTGCATTGGGACAGCGGGGGGGCGAGCAGTACTTC. It translates to CSVALGQRGGEQYF.

This clone was detected once. V and J are TRBV6-2 or TRBV6-3 and TRBJ1-1; 7 nucleotides agree with TRBD1. Germline CDR1 reads MNHEY; CDR2 reads SVGEGT. This CDR3 region has 14 residues. With 5 bases clipped from V and 4 bases from J, the junction kept 7 bases outside the gene matches. The DNA for the CDR3 is TGTGCCAGCAGTCGCCGACAGGGAGGCACTGAAGCTTTCTTT. This encodes CASSRRQGGTEAFF.

The chain has TRBV6-2 or TRBV6-3 and TRBJ2-6; no clear D. The CDR3 has 16 residues. Germline CDR1 MNHEY, CDR2 SVGEGT. V dropped 4 bases and J dropped 1 base, with 11 bases sitting between them. CDR3 DNA sequence: TGTGCCAGCAGTTCCCCGACACGATCTGGGGCCAACGTCCTGACTTTC. Its translation is CASSSPTRSGANVLTF.

The rearrangement uses TRBV28 and TRBJ2-1, with D uncertain. Trimming took off 6 bases at V and 7 bases at J, with 10 bases between the two ends. The CDR3 sequence is 12 residues long. The germline V gene encodes CDR1 MDHEN and CDR2 SYDVKM. For the CDR3, the DNA is TGTGCCAGCAGATCGCGTAGGAATGAGCAGTTCTTC. It yields the protein CASRSRRNEQFF.

The V gene is TRBV21-1, the J gene TRBJ2-7. TRBV21-1 is a pseudogene. CDR3 length: 16 amino acids. DNA of the CDR3: TGTGCCAGCAGCAATTATGGCCGGACGGATTCCTACGAGCAGTACTTC. This translates into CASSNYGRTDSYEQYF.

This sequence joins TRBV6-5 and TRBJ2-5; tentative D call: TRBD2 (6 bases). Germline V CDR1 and CDR2: MNHEY, SVGAGI. Trimming took 6 bases from V and 4 from J, leaving 15 bases between them. This CDR3 has 14 amino acids. The CDR3 spells CASSIAVGPETQYF. CDR3 DNA: TGTGCCAGCAGCATAGCGGTGGGGCCAGAGACCCAGTACTTC.

This chain uses TRBV28 with TRBJ2-1; 8 nucleotides line up with TRBD1. The length of the CDR3 is 15 residues. Per the germline V gene, CDR1 is MDHEN and CDR2 is SYDVKM. J lost 3 bases, V lost 5 bases, and 6 bases had no gene match. CDR3 nucleotide sequence: TGTGCCAGCAGTCCGGCCGGGACAGGCTACAATGAGCAGTTCTTC. It is translated as CASSPAGTGYNEQFF.

This rearrangement joins TRBV27 to TRBJ1-2; 8 bases match TRBD1. V was pared by 4 bases and J by 4 bases, with 8 bases of the junction left unmatched. The CDR3 length is 15 residues. In germline, CDR1 is MNHEY, CDR2 SMNVEV (reference sequence). The DNA for the CDR3 is TGTGCCAGCAGTTCACCAACGACAGGGGTCTATGGCTACACCTTC. It specifies CASSSPTTGVYGYTF.

As DNA, the CDR3 is TGCGCCAGCATGACCGGGGGGTTCAATGAGCAGTTCTTC. Encoded protein: CASMTGGFNEQFF. The chain carries TRBV5-1 and TRBJ2-1, with 7 bases identical to TRBD2. V lost 6 bases to trimming and J lost 6 bases; unmatched junction nucleotides: 6. The V gene's germline CDR1 is SGHRS and CDR2 YFSETQ. The CDR3 spans 13 residues.

V usage is TRBV5-1 and J usage is TRBJ2-6; perhaps TRBD1 as D (6 bases). Germline V gives CDR1 SGHRS, CDR2 YFSETQ. This CDR3 contains 15 residues. The germline V and J ends were trimmed by 3 bases and 1 base, with 8 bases remaining between them. The CDR3 nucleotides read TGCGCCAGCAGCTCACAGGGTTCTGGGGCCAACGTCCTGACTTTC. It specifies CASSSQGSGANVLTF.

CDR3 sequence (DNA): TGTGCCATCCAATGGACCTCGAACACTGAAGCTTTCTTT. This sequence encodes CAIQWTSNTEAFF. The V gene is TRBV28, the J gene TRBJ1-1; D not resolved. The CDR3 runs to 13 residues. Trimming took 10 bases from V and 1 from J, leaving 13 bases between them. The V gene's germline CDR1 is MDHEN and CDR2 SYDVKM.

This rearrangement joins TRBV11-2 to TRBJ1-6; D is unresolved. The CDR3 consists of 14 residues. Trimming took off 6 bases at V and 8 bases at J, with 14 bases between the two ends. Germline V lookup: CDR1 SGHAT, CDR2 FQNNGV. The CDR3 is CASRDPGGYSPLHF. The CDR3 DNA reads TGTGCCAGCAGAGACCCTGGAGGATATTCACCCCTCCACTTT.

This chain connects TRBV29-1 to TRBJ2-7, with 9 bases fitting TRBD1. CDR3 size: 13 residues. V trimming: 4 bases; J trimming: 5 bases; junction bases outside the gene matches: 6. CDR1 and CDR2 from the germline V gene are SQVTM and ANQGSEA. The CDR3 here is CSVVGQGNNEQYF. The CDR3 DNA sequence: TGCAGCGTTGTGGGACAGGGTAACAACGAGCAGTACTTC.

The chain carries TRBV7-2 and TRBJ2-2; D remains unclear. The CDR3 is 14 amino acids. Germline V gene lookup returns CDR1 SGHTA and CDR2 FQGNSA. V was pared by 4 bases and J by 8 bases, with 14 bases between. CDR3 in DNA: TGTGCCAGCAGCTATGGGAATCCGAGGGGGGAGCTGTTTTTT. It codes for CASSYGNPRGELFF. The full variable domain, with the rest looked up from reference TRBV7-2 and TRBJ2-2, is GAGVSQSPSNKVTEKGKDVELRCDPISGHTALYWYRQSLGQGLEFLIYFQGNSAPDKSGLPSDRFSAERTGGSVSTLTIQRTQQEDSAVYLCASSYGNPRGELFFGEGSRLTVL.

This chain joins TRBV28 and TRBJ2-7; D may be TRBD2 (6 bases). This CDR3 comprises 14 residues. Per germline, CDR1 MDHEN and CDR2 SYDVKM. Trimming removed 3 bases at V and 2 bases at J, with 11 bases between. CDR3 in DNA: TGTGCCAGCAGTTTGATGGGACTTACCTACGAGCAGTACTTC. As protein: CASSLMGLTYEQYF.

V gene TRBV15 combines with J gene TRBJ1-5, with a tentative D call TRBD1 (5 bases). The CDR3 extends over 15 amino acids. Trimming removed 1 base at V and 7 bases at J, with 14 bases between. Per the germline V gene, CDR1 is LNHNV and CDR2 is YYDKDF (reference sequence). The CDR3 DNA is TGTGCCACCAGCAGAGCGGGGCTTCTAGGGCAGCCCCAGCATTTT. Residues: CATSRAGLLGQPQHF.

The rearrangement links TRBV28 to TRBJ1-2; D uncertain. The V gene's germline CDR1 is MDHEN and CDR2 SYDVKM. V was clipped by 2 bases and J by 8 bases, with 12 bases between them. This CDR3 is 13 amino acids long. CDR3 bases: TGTGCCAGCAGTTTAAATCGCGACACGGGCTACACCTTC. Translation gives CASSLNRDTGYTF.

The chain has TRBV4-3 and TRBJ1-5; D gene unclear. CDR3 size: 14 residues. The V end lost 2 bases, the J end lost 1 base, and 6 bases lay between the germline ends. Germline CDR1 reads LGHNA; CDR2 reads YSLEER. DNA for the CDR3: TGCGCCAGCAGCCAACTGGCAAGCAATCAGCCCCAGCATTTT. This encodes CASSQLASNQPQHF.

The chain recombines TRBV11-2 with TRBJ1-6; D not resolved. There are 14 residues in the CDR3. V was trimmed by 5 bases and J by 0 bases, leaving 5 bases between them. Germline values: CDR1 SGHAT, CDR2 FQNNGV. The CDR3 region has the DNA TGTGCCAGCAGCCATGTCTCCTATAATTCACCCCTCCACTTT. Protein product: CASSHVSYNSPLHF.